This T cell receptor (beta chain) was sequenced in a study of shared clonotypes between healthy human individuals. Study observations and caveats: Rarefaction gave evidence that sorted-subset sequencing remained incomplete despite large depth. Naive subsets generally exceeded memory subsets in estimated richness.

The CDR3 is 14 amino acids. Germline CDR1 is SGHVS and CDR2 is FQNEAQ. V was cut by 7 bases and J by 0 bases, with 9 bases left in between. Splitting of each subset's genomic DNA was done evenly across several immunoSEQ plates. Clones were read by immunoSEQ multiplex PCR, and TCRdb kept only the in-frame ones, dropping some. The sample records more than 2 million clones, approximately 94% being singletons. Regarding this clone: Its antigen is unidentified.

The source of this sequence is a man between 18 and 35 years old in good health. The rearrangement uses TRBV7-8 and TRBJ1-4; D is uncertain. The sample comprised naive CD4+ T cells sorted from blood. Subset given: CD45RA+ positively selected. The CDR3 DNA is TGTGCCAGCAAACTGGGTGCAACTAATGAAAAACTGTTTTTT. This translates into CASKLGATNEKLFF.